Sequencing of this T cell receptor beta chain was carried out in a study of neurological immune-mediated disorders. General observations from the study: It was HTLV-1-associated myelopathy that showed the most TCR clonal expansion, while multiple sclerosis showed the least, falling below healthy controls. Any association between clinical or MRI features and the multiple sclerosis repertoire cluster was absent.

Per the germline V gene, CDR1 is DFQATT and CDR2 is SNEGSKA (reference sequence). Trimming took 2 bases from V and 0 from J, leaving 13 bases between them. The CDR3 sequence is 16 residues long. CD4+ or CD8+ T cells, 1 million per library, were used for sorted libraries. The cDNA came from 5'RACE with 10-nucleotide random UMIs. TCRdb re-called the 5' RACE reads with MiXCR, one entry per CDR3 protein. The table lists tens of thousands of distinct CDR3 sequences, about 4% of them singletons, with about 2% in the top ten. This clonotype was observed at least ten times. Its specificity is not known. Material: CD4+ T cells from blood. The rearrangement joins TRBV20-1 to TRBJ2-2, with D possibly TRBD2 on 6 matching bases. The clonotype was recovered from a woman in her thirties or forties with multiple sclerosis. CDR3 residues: CSARSDGTSNTGELFF. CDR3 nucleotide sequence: TGCAGTGCTAGATCGGACGGGACTTCGAACACCGGGGAGCTGTTTTTT.